The 14 T cell receptor beta chains in this list originate from one sample, sequenced in a study of OX40 agonist ivuxolimab in advanced cancers. Using immunoSEQ multiplex PCR, the repertoire was profiled, and TCRdb retains in-frame clones only, with some absent. The sample carries about 48,000 clones, approximately 90% recorded once. This material consisted of CD4+ or CD8+ T cells sorted from blood, taken in a trial of the OX40 agonist ivuxolimab. The receptors were sampled from an adult with an advanced solid tumor such as melanoma, head and neck, liver or kidney cancer.

The chain uses TRBV29-1 and TRBJ1-2; D remains ambiguous. This CDR3 region has 12 residues. The V end was cut by 7 bases, the J end by 6 bases, with 15 bases between. Germline-derived CDR1 and CDR2 are SQVTM and ANQGSEA. Written as DNA, the CDR3 is TGCAGCGCTGTCATGGAGGCCAATGGCTACACCTTC. This sequence encodes CSAVMEANGYTF.

The count of this clone is one. The chain has TRBV27 and TRBJ2-5; maybe TRBD1 (5 bases). CDR3 length equals 13 residues. Germline values: CDR1 MNHEY, CDR2 SMNVEV (reference sequence). Trimming took off 2 bases at V and 1 base at J, with 5 bases between the two ends. CDR3 in amino acids: CASSLQGQETQYF. The CDR3, as DNA: TGTGCCAGCAGTTTACAGGGCCAAGAGACCCAGTACTTC.

The chain employs TRBV5-1 and TRBJ2-2; the D is unclear. The CDR3 covers 17 residues. V dropped 7 bases and J dropped 3 bases, with 22 bases sitting between them. Germline loops: CDR1 SGHRS, CDR2 YFSETQ. The CDR3 here is CASQSWRTKNYTGELFF. The CDR3 DNA is TGCGCCAGCCAAAGTTGGCGGACCAAAAACTACACCGGGGAGCTGTTTTTT.

CDR3 sequence (DNA): TGTGCCAGCAGCTACGGGACTAGCGGGACCTACGAGCAGTACTTC. It codes for CASSYGTSGTYEQYF. The chain combines TRBV4-2 with TRBJ2-7, with 13 bases matching TRBD2. Germline V CDR1 and CDR2: LGHNA, YNFKEQ. Trimming took 5 bases from V and 2 from J; bases not matched to a gene: 3. The CDR3 length is 15 residues.

The V and J genes are TRBV5-6 and TRBJ2-7; D perhaps matches TRBD2 (6 bases). The CDR3 loop spans 15 amino acids. Germline-derived CDR1 and CDR2 are SGHDT and YYEEEE. V shed 0 bases and J shed 1 base, with 11 bases lying between them. CDR3 DNA sequence: TGTGCCAGCAGCTTGGCCGGGAGCGGGTCCTACGAGCAGTACTTC. Amino acid sequence: CASSLAGSGSYEQYF.

The chain carries TRBV27 and TRBJ1-6; 7 positions match TRBD1. Germline values: CDR1 MNHEY, CDR2 SMNVEV (reference sequence). V was pared by 5 bases and J by 9 bases, with 7 bases of the junction left unmatched. The CDR3 loop spans 14 amino acids. CDR3 amino acids: CASSQGGGGSPLHF. The CDR3 DNA reads as TGTGCCAGCAGTCAGGGGGGGGGTGGTTCACCCCTCCACTTT.

The chain combines TRBV6-6 with TRBJ1-3, with TRBD1 identical over 7 bases. Per the germline V gene, CDR1 is MNHNY and CDR2 is SVGAGI (reference sequence). V shed 6 bases, J shed 4 bases, and the junction held 9 bases outside the gene matches. The CDR3 runs 15 residues. The chain's CDR3 is CASSQLTGDGNTIYF. The CDR3, as DNA: TGTGCCAGCAGCCAACTTACAGGGGACGGAAACACCATATATTTT.

V gene TRBV9 combines with J gene TRBJ2-1, with 10 bases that match TRBD2. This CDR3 has 15 residues. Germline V gene sequence: CDR1 SGDLS, CDR2 YYNGEE. After removal of 4 bases from V and 4 bases from J, the junction contained 5 bases not matched to a gene. This CDR3 is CASSFSGGEYNEQFF. In DNA form, the CDR3 reads TGTGCCAGCAGCTTCAGCGGGGGGGAGTACAATGAGCAGTTCTTC.

The chain carries TRBV5-1 and TRBJ2-3, with D hard to call. Germline loops: CDR1 SGHRS, CDR2 YFSETQ. Trimming pared 5 bases from V and 5 bases from J, leaving 18 bases between. This CDR3 comprises 15 residues. Here the CDR3 DNA reads TGCGCCAGCAGTCAATTCCCACTCCCTGGAGATACGCAGTATTTT. This encodes CASSQFPLPGDTQYF.

This rearrangement joins TRBV28 to TRBJ2-3; TRBD1 aligns across 7 bases. V was clipped by 6 bases and J by 4 bases; unmatched bases: 4. Germline V CDR1 and CDR2: MDHEN, SYDVKM. The CDR3 has 13 amino acids. CDR3 DNA: TGTGCCAGCAGAACGACAGGGTCAGATACGCAGTATTTT. This gives the protein CASRTTGSDTQYF. Filled out from reference TRBV28 and TRBJ2-3, the complete variable domain reads DVKVTQSSRYLVKRTGEKVFLECVQDMDHENMFWYRQDPGLGLRLIYFSYDVKMKEKGDIPEGYSVSREKKERFSLILESASTNQTSMYLCASRTTGSDTQYFGPGTRLTVL.

The chain carries TRBV28 and TRBJ2-2; TRBD1 might be the D (5 bases). V gave up 3 bases and J gave up 4 bases, with 15 bases separating them. CDR1 and CDR2 from the germline V gene are MDHEN and SYDVKM. This CDR3 contains 16 residues. The CDR3 sequence is CASSFTKGRGTGELFF. CDR3 in DNA: TGTGCCAGCAGTTTTACGAAGGGGCGCGGCACCGGGGAGCTGTTTTTT.

The chain couples TRBV11-2 to TRBJ1-5; 7 nucleotides align to TRBD1. This CDR3 has 15 residues. The J segment lost 2 bases and the V segment lost 5 bases, leaving 6 bases of the junction unmatched. Germline-derived CDR1 and CDR2 are SGHAT and FQNNGV. CDR3: CASSPTGKGNQPQHF. The CDR3 DNA is TGTGCCAGCAGCCCGACAGGGAAAGGCAATCAGCCCCAGCATTTT.

The V and J genes are TRBV2 and TRBJ1-1; D remains ambiguous. V lost 4 bases and J 7 bases, leaving 10 bases between the germline ends. Germline assignment: CDR1 SNHLY and CDR2 FYNNEI. CDR3 size: 12 residues. The CDR3 protein is CASSVFEGEAFF. Written as DNA, the CDR3 is TGTGCCAGCAGTGTTTTTGAGGGTGAAGCTTTCTTT. Complete variable domain (other parts from reference TRBV2 and TRBJ1-1): EPEVTQTPSHQVTQMGQEVILRCVPISNHLYFYWYRQILGQKVEFLVSFYNNEISEKSEIFDDQFSVERPDGSNFTLKIRSTKLEDSAMYFCASSVFEGEAFFGQGTRLTVV.

In this sample, this clone turned up once. J is TRBJ2-5 and V is TRBV7-9; D remains unclear. Germline lookup yields CDR1 SEHNR and CDR2 FQNEAQ (reference sequence). CDR3 length: 12 amino acids. V lost 5 bases to trimming and J lost 4 bases, with 8 bases between them. CDR3: CASSPQVETQYF. The DNA for the CDR3 is TGTGCCAGCAGCCCCCAGGTAGAGACCCAGTACTTC.